This TCR beta chain comes out of a study of metastatic and nonmetastatic thyroid tumors. About the research overall: Both malignant and benign thyroid patients supplied peripheral blood and tumor or nodule tissue samples, across which the repertoires of these patients were then compared.

Findings and caveats of the study: It was reported that TCR beta diversity was significantly higher in malignant thyroid tumors than benign nodules, in blood and tumor.

Concerning this clone: Its specificity is not known.

Thyroid surgery was preceded by no treatment in any patient. With 7 bases removed from V and 13 bases from J, the gap between germline ends came to 23 bases. The CDR3 consists of 14 residues. Authors' processing steps: Researchers built a distant-metastasis classifier for papillary thyroid cancer that drew on CDR3 differences across clinicopathological groups. TCRdb recomputed clones from the PCR reads via MiXCR. These V and J calls are TCRdb output, not the study's own analysis. The table records some 26,000 clones, about 3.9% of them present only once. Input material: blood. The V call is TRBV12-3 or TRBV12-4, the J call TRBJ2-1; D call uncertain. The clonotype originates from a male donor with papillary thyroid cancer or a benign thyroid nodule (not recorded which). Some clones in this sample may be carry-over from other donors' samples. CDR3 sequence reads: CASISHPEYTEQFF. The CDR3 DNA reads TGTGCCAGCATTTCACACCCCGAGTACACTGAACAGTTCTTC.